This T cell receptor beta chain was identified during a study of cytomegalovirus exposure and HLA in healthy donors. Broader study findings: Cytomegalovirus status, reportedly, was diagnosed with high specificity and sensitivity by the classifier. Analyzed later, most CMV-associated TCR beta chains appeared HLA-restricted. Donors were assumed by presence/absence analyses to have roughly uniform sequencing depth. The study designated 164 TCR beta chains cytomegalovirus-associated.

Germline assignment: CDR1 MGHRA and CDR2 YSYEKL. Trimming cost V 5 bases and J 5 bases; bases outside gene matches: 10. The CDR3 is 15 amino acids. This clone has only one observation. As yet, its antigen is unknown. The PCR was carried out with 60 Vbeta primers and 13 Jbeta primers. Using immunoSEQ multiplex PCR, the repertoire was profiled, and TCRdb retains in-frame clones only, with some absent. This sample yields under 200,000 clones, of which around three quarters are seen a single time; 2.3% belongs to the top ten. The V and J genes are TRBV4-1 and TRBJ2-7; 9 bases are a match to TRBD1. The receptor was isolated from a woman aged 45-60 years in good health and CMV-seronegative. Sequenced input: PBMCs. As DNA, the CDR3 is TGCGCCAGCAGCGTCACAGGGGGCGCTTGGGACGAGCAGTACTTC. Translated, it gives CASSVTGGAWDEQYF.